This note documents a single T cell receptor beta chain sequence. The source of the sample is a study of blood T cell repertoires in COVID-19. The overall study: PBMCs, B-cell-depleted T cells, or T cells were the source of the cDNA or gDNA that made up the material.

Only in-frame clones appear in the TCRdb table, and some are missing; sequencing was by immunoSEQ multiplex PCR. The repertoire holds 120,000 to 150,000 clones, around 81% seen once, with over 4% in the top ten. From germline, CDR1 is LGHDT and CDR2 YNNKEL (reference sequence). The CDR3 length is 16 residues. J was trimmed by 6 bases and V by 3 bases; bases with no gene match: 5. The sequence was collected from a woman between 45 and 60 years old with acute or convalescent COVID-19. Material: peripheral blood. This chain links TRBV3-1 (or the pseudogene TRBV3-2) with TRBJ2-3; 14 nucleotides agree with TRBD2. CDR3 DNA sequence: TGTGCCAGCAGCCAGACTAGCGGGGGGGCCGGGGATACGCAGTATTTT. This sequence encodes CASSQTSGGAGDTQYF.